These T cell receptor beta chains were read from a single sample in a study of CD8+ T cells in alopecia areata. Clones were sequenced by immunoSEQ multiplex PCR, and TCRdb holds only the in-frame ones, with some missing. The table has over 120,000 clones, roughly 61% seen once. The specimen was CD4+ T cells sorted from blood, collected at week 0. The source is a human donor with alopecia areata. Both conserved end residues are part of each CDR3.

v_call: TRBV29-1
j_call: TRBJ1-1
cdr3_aa: CSATENTEAFF

v_call: TRBV10-3
j_call: TRBJ2-7
cdr3_aa: CAISQLAGGHEQYF

v_call: TRBV29-1
j_call: TRBJ1-4
cdr3_aa: CSVEQSFGINEKLFF

v_call: TRBV6-1
j_call: TRBJ1-5
cdr3_aa: CASSSRGSAGQPQHF

v_call: TRBV5-4
j_call: TRBJ1-2
cdr3_aa: CASSYQGRNGYTF

v_call: TRBV11-2
j_call: TRBJ2-1
cdr3_aa: CASSLRLAGGNEQFF

v_call: TRBV30
j_call: TRBJ1-1
cdr3_aa: CAWSRLRVGAFF

v_call: TRBV7-9
j_call: TRBJ1-6
cdr3_aa: CASSLGMGNSPLHF

v_call: TRBV7-9
j_call: TRBJ2-7
cdr3_aa: CASSPVTRSNEQYF

v_call: TRBV11-2
j_call: TRBJ1-6
cdr3_aa: CASSLGTPFLNSPLHF

v_call: TRBV11-2
j_call: TRBJ2-7
cdr3_aa: CASSSGFSSYEQYF

v_call: TRBV19
j_call: TRBJ1-2
cdr3_aa: CASTPDRDAIYGYTF

v_call: TRBV15
j_call: TRBJ2-2
cdr3_aa: CATSRDYSHTGELFF

v_call: TRBV30
j_call: TRBJ1-5
cdr3_aa: CAWSVRDQPQHF

v_call: TRBV30
j_call: TRBJ2-3
cdr3_aa: CAWSVLDTQYF

v_call: TRBV7-2
j_call: TRBJ2-6
cdr3_aa: CASSGQGGPRANVLTF

v_call: TRBV13
j_call: TRBJ1-4
cdr3_aa: CASSLGGPTGEKLFF

v_call: TRBV9
j_call: TRBJ1-2
cdr3_aa: CASSRGGDDGYTF

v_call: TRBV2
j_call: TRBJ1-6
cdr3_aa: CASSGARNSPLHF

v_call: TRBV29-1
j_call: TRBJ2-7
cdr3_aa: CSVEVSWDRRSEQYF

v_call: TRBV30
j_call: TRBJ2-1
cdr3_aa: CAWSHRDLSEQFF

v_call: TRBV6-6
j_call: TRBJ1-3
cdr3_aa: CASRSGGGNTIYF

v_call: TRBV7-9
j_call: TRBJ1-2
cdr3_aa: CASNQRSVNYGYTF